Each of the 29 T cell receptor beta chains below was sequenced from the same sample in a study of blood T cell repertoires in COVID-19 (TCRdb year 2020). Libraries were made using the immunoSEQ multiplex PCR assay. The table comes from immuneACCESS by way of TCRdb, which keeps in-frame sequences with V and J called. Part of the clones is missing from these tables; in studies checked, under half for an unresolved V gene and the rest for unknown reasons. Within this sample are approximately 140,000 clones, with roughly four fifths of them counted one time only. The ten largest clones add up to roughly 15% of the sample. Material for sequencing was peripheral blood. These receptors were obtained from a human donor with acute or convalescent COVID-19. The donor label of this sample is uncertain.

The gene calls are TRBV6-5 and TRBJ2-7; perhaps TRBD1 as D (5 bases). The CDR3 spans 14 residues. Looked up from germline, CDR1 is MNHEY and CDR2 is SVGAGI. Trimming pared 7 bases from V and 1 base from J, leaving 14 bases between. The CDR3 DNA is TGTGCCAGCACCCGCAGGGAAAAATCCTACGAGCAGTACTTC. Residues: CASTRREKSYEQYF.

The rearrangement links TRBV11-1 to TRBJ2-7; possibly TRBD1 for D (6 bases). Trimming shortened V by 3 bases and J by 4 bases, and 13 bases separated the two germline ends. Germline CDR1 and CDR2: SGHAT and FQDESV (reference sequence). The CDR3 is 14 residues long. CDR3 nucleotides: TGTGCCAGCAGCTTCCCAGGGGACGTGTACGAGCAGTACTTC. Protein: CASSFPGDVYEQYF. The variable domain in full, with the rest retrieved from reference TRBV11-1 and TRBJ2-7, is EAEVAQSPRYKITEKSQAVAFWCDPISGHATLYWYRQILGQGPELLVQFQDESVVDDSQLPKDRFSAERLKGVDSTLKIQPAELGDSAMYLCASSFPGDVYEQYFGPGTRLTVT.

The chain employs TRBV20-1 and TRBJ2-2; possibly TRBD2 for D (6 bases). This CDR3 has 13 amino acids. V lost 3 bases, J lost 3 bases, and 8 bases lay in between. Germline V CDR1 and CDR2: DFQATT, SNEGSKA (reference sequence). The CDR3 nucleotides are TGCAGTGCTAGTTGGGACTACACCGGGGAGCTGTTTTTT. This sequence encodes CSASWDYTGELFF.

The chain couples TRBV18 to TRBJ2-1, with 16 bases that match TRBD2. Germline assignment: CDR1 KGHSH and CDR2 LQKENI. V lost 5 bases to trimming and J lost 6 bases; unmatched junction nucleotides: 7. The CDR3 loop spans 17 amino acids. CDR3 sequence: CASSVPGLAGGRNEQFF. The CDR3 DNA sequence: TGTGCCAGCTCAGTCCCGGGACTAGCGGGGGGGCGCAATGAGCAGTTCTTC. The entire variable domain, with the rest obtained from reference TRBV18 and TRBJ2-1, is as follows: NAGVMQNPRHLVRRRGQEARLRCSPMKGHSHVYWYRQLPEEGLKFMVYLQKENIIDESGMPKERFSAEFPKEGPSILRIQQVVRGDSAAYFCASSVPGLAGGRNEQFFGPGTRLTVL.

V and J are TRBV7-2 and TRBJ2-5, with D possibly TRBD1 on 6 matching bases. The germline V and J ends were trimmed by 3 bases and 5 bases, with 13 bases remaining between them. From germline, CDR1 is SGHTA and CDR2 FQGNSA. The CDR3 runs to 14 residues. In nucleotides, the CDR3 is TGTGCCAGCAGCTTGGGCAGGGGAGCGGAGACCCAGTACTTC. This gives the protein CASSLGRGAETQYF.

This clone was seen only once. The chain recombines TRBV5-5 with TRBJ1-3, with TRBD1 matching 8 bases. Looked up from germline, CDR1 is SGHKS and CDR2 is YYEKEE (reference sequence). The CDR3 is 18 residues long. The V and J ends lost 6 bases and 7 bases, in that order; junction bases with no gene match: 21. CDR3 protein: CASTPASLTTGARNTIYF. The CDR3 nucleotides are TGTGCCAGCACCCCCGCTTCCCTTACGACAGGGGCCAGGAACACCATATATTTT.

The gene calls are TRBV19 and TRBJ2-7, with 10 bases matching TRBD1. Germline V gene sequence: CDR1 LNHDA, CDR2 SQIVND (reference sequence). This CDR3 has 15 residues. V trimming: 5 bases; J trimming: 2 bases; junction bases outside the gene matches: 6. The CDR3 DNA reads TGTGCCAGTAGTCTAACCGGGACAGGGGCCTACGAGCAGTACTTC. It encodes CASSLTGTGAYEQYF.

The chain links TRBV7-9 to TRBJ1-1; D is possibly TRBD1 (6 bases). Germline-derived CDR1 and CDR2 are SEHNR and FQNEAQ (reference sequence). Trimming took off 5 bases at V and 5 bases at J, with 12 bases between the two ends. This CDR3 spans 13 amino acids. The CDR3 coding sequence is TGTGCCAGCAGCCTCGACAGGATGACTGAAGCTTTCTTT. Its protein is CASSLDRMTEAFF.

The gene calls are TRBV10-2 and TRBJ2-2; the match to TRBD2 covers 12 bases. The CDR3 has 16 amino acids. After removal of 3 bases from V and 6 bases from J, the junction contained 5 bases not matched to a gene. Germline V gene sequence: CDR1 WSHSY, CDR2 SAAADI. The CDR3 spells CASSDPRTSGAGELFF. The CDR3 coding sequence is TGCGCCAGCAGTGACCCTCGGACTAGCGGGGCCGGGGAGCTGTTTTTT.

The chain employs TRBV7-6 and TRBJ2-1; 9 bases line up with TRBD1. V lost 3 bases to trimming and J lost 1 base; unmatched junction nucleotides: 7. The V gene's germline CDR1 is SGHVS and CDR2 FNYEAQ. The CDR3 has 17 residues. CDR3 residues: CASSFDRDRDSYNEQFF. The CDR3, as DNA: TGTGCCAGCAGCTTCGACCGGGACAGGGATTCCTACAATGAGCAGTTCTTC.

The chain is built from TRBV7-9 and TRBJ1-2; TRBD1 matches 7 bases. Germline V lookup: CDR1 SEHNR, CDR2 FQNEAQ (reference sequence). With V trimmed by 5 bases and J by 4 bases, 16 bases remained unmatched. This CDR3 contains 17 residues. The CDR3 DNA sequence: TGTGCCAGCAGCCCGACGGAGGGGGCGGGTTTCGGCTATGGCTACACCTTC. Translating gives CASSPTEGAGFGYGYTF.

J is TRBJ2-3 and V is TRBV18; no firm D call. Deletions cut 4 bases from V and 2 bases from J, with 7 bases between. The CDR3 has 13 amino acids. Germline values: CDR1 KGHSH, CDR2 LQKENI. The CDR3 region has the DNA TGTGCCAGCTCACTAGCTCTCACAGATACGCAGTATTTT. Amino acid sequence: CASSLALTDTQYF.

The sample holds one count of this clone. DNA of the CDR3: TGCGCCAGCAGGCTCGGACAGGGAAACAATTCACCCCTCCACTTT. It translates to CASRLGQGNNSPLHF. The rearrangement joins TRBV5-1 to TRBJ1-6; 8 nucleotides match TRBD1. The CDR3 consists of 15 residues. J lost 7 bases, V lost 5 bases, and 8 bases had no gene match. CDR1 and CDR2 (germline): SGHRS, YFSETQ.

The rearrangement links TRBV9 to TRBJ2-3, with TRBD2 identical over 10 bases. The germline V gene encodes CDR1 SGDLS and CDR2 YYNGEE. V lost 0 bases to trimming and J lost 0 bases; unmatched junction nucleotides: 4. The CDR3 is 17 residues long. As DNA, the CDR3 is TGTGCCAGCAGCGTAGGGACTAGCGGAACTAGCACAGATACGCAGTATTTT. The encoded protein is CASSVGTSGTSTDTQYF.

V and J are TRBV5-1 and TRBJ2-7, with D perhaps TRBD1 (6 bases). The V gene lost 0 bases and the J gene lost 3 bases, with 19 bases spanning the gap. CDR1 and CDR2 (germline): SGHRS, YFSETQ. The CDR3 has 17 amino acids. The CDR3 loop reads CASSLAIRADSFYEQYF. The CDR3 coding sequence is TGCGCCAGCAGCTTGGCCATTAGGGCGGACAGTTTCTACGAGCAGTACTTC. Supplemented by reference TRBV5-1 and TRBJ2-7, the full variable domain reads KAGVTQTPRYLIKTRGQQVTLSCSPISGHRSVSWYQQTPGQGLQFLFEYFSETQRNKGNFPGRFSGRQFSNSRSEMNVSTLELGDSALYLCASSLAIRADSFYEQYFGPGTRLTVT.

The chain combines TRBV11-2 with TRBJ2-5; 10 bases line up with TRBD1. Trimming removed 6 bases from V and 6 bases from J; junction bases left unmatched: 10. Germline V gene data show CDR1 as SGHAT and CDR2 as FQNNGV. The CDR3 loop spans 15 amino acids. The CDR3 region is CASSYPGQGWKTQYF. The CDR3, as DNA: TGTGCCAGCAGTTATCCGGGACAGGGGTGGAAGACCCAGTACTTC. Supplemented by reference TRBV11-2 and TRBJ2-5, the full variable domain reads EAGVAQSPRYKIIEKRQSVAFWCNPISGHATLYWYQQILGQGPKLLIQFQNNGVVDDSQLPKDRFSAERLKGVDSTLKIQPAKLEDSAVYLCASSYPGQGWKTQYFGPGTRLLVL.

CDR3: CASSLEGTGRWPQHF. DNA of the CDR3: TGCGCCAGCAGCTTAGAAGGGACAGGGAGGTGGCCCCAGCATTTT. The chain joins TRBV5-1 to TRBJ1-5, with 9 bases identical to TRBD1. The germline V gene has CDR1 SGHRS and CDR2 YFSETQ. V lost 2 bases and J lost 9; bases outside the gene matches: 9. The CDR3 spans 15 residues. Filled out from reference TRBV5-1 and TRBJ1-5, the complete variable domain reads KAGVTQTPRYLIKTRGQQVTLSCSPISGHRSVSWYQQTPGQGLQFLFEYFSETQRNKGNFPGRFSGRQFSNSRSEMNVSTLELGDSALYLCASSLEGTGRWPQHFGDGTRLSIL.

The V gene is TRBV29-1, the J gene TRBJ2-1, with 9 bases aligning to TRBD1. The germline V gene encodes CDR1 SQVTM and CDR2 ANQGSEA. The ends lost 6 bases at V and 7 bases at J; junction bases unmatched: 7. The CDR3 is made up of 13 amino acids. CDR3: CSVGGQGPNEQFF. The CDR3 DNA sequence: TGCAGCGTCGGAGGACAGGGGCCGAATGAGCAGTTCTTC.

The chain combines TRBV27 with TRBJ2-1, with 9 nucleotides matching TRBD1. Germline CDR1 and CDR2: MNHEY and SMNVEV (reference sequence). After removal of 7 bases from V and 4 bases from J, the junction contained 5 bases not matched to a gene. The CDR3 loop spans 14 amino acids. CDR3 sequence: CASTAGTGYNEQFF. The CDR3 region has the DNA TGTGCCAGCACCGCCGGGACAGGGTACAATGAGCAGTTCTTC.

The rearrangement uses TRBV19 and TRBJ1-1; D is unclear. The germline V and J ends were trimmed by 4 bases and 7 bases, with 13 bases remaining between them. The CDR3 consists of 13 residues. CDR1 LNHDA and CDR2 SQIVND come from the germline V gene (reference sequence). CDR3 DNA: TGTGCCAGTAGTAGAGATCGTGTCGGTGAAGCTTTCTTT. Translation gives CASSRDRVGEAFF.

V gene TRBV5-1 combines with J gene TRBJ2-5; TRBD2 aligns across 11 bases. Losses at the gene ends were 4 bases for V and 5 bases for J; bases not matched to a gene: 4. The CDR3 length is 14 residues. Per germline, CDR1 SGHRS and CDR2 YFSETQ. Here the CDR3 DNA reads TGCGCCAGCAGCCCCCTAGCGGGGGGTGAGACCCAGTACTTC. This translates into CASSPLAGGETQYF. Filled out from reference TRBV5-1 and TRBJ2-5, the complete variable domain reads KAGVTQTPRYLIKTRGQQVTLSCSPISGHRSVSWYQQTPGQGLQFLFEYFSETQRNKGNFPGRFSGRQFSNSRSEMNVSTLELGDSALYLCASSPLAGGETQYFGPGTRLLVL.

This clone was recorded only once. V and J are TRBV4-2 and TRBJ1-4; D is ambiguous. Per the germline V gene, CDR1 is LGHNA and CDR2 is YNFKEQ. The V end lost 3 bases, the J end lost 0 bases, and 5 bases lay between the germline ends. There are 14 residues in the CDR3. The DNA of the CDR3 is TGTGCCAGCAGCCAGGGCCCAACTAATGAAAAACTGTTTTTT. Translation gives CASSQGPTNEKLFF.

This clone was counted a few times. This chain uses TRBV5-1 with TRBJ2-7; TRBD1 agrees at 7 bases. The CDR3 has 14 amino acids. Germline V gives CDR1 SGHRS, CDR2 YFSETQ. V lost 3 bases, J lost 0 bases, and 3 bases stayed unmatched. The CDR3 spells CASSSGQRSYEQYF. In DNA form, the CDR3 reads TGCGCCAGCAGCTCGGGACAGCGCTCCTACGAGCAGTACTTC.

V and J are TRBV6-1 and TRBJ1-6; 7 nucleotides line up with TRBD1. Germline CDR1 is MNHNS and CDR2 is SASEGT. Trimming at V came to 4 bases and at J to 0 bases, leaving 3 bases not matched to a gene. This CDR3 region has 16 residues. In nucleotides, the CDR3 is TGTGCCAGCAGTGCGGGACAGAGCTCCTATAATTCACCCCTCCACTTT. This gives the protein CASSAGQSSYNSPLHF.

The table lists this clone with a few counts. V and J are TRBV30 and TRBJ1-2; TRBD1 matches at 7 bases. The J segment lost 3 bases and the V segment lost 3 bases, leaving 10 bases of the junction unmatched. The germline CDR1 and CDR2 sequences are GTSNPN and SVGIG (reference sequence). The CDR3 totals 15 residues. This CDR3 is CAWRDPDRYYYGYTF. The DNA for the CDR3 is TGTGCCTGGAGGGATCCGGACAGGTATTACTATGGCTACACCTTC.

V is TRBV19 and J is TRBJ2-2, with 8 bases fitting TRBD2. Germline V lookup: CDR1 LNHDA, CDR2 SQIVND (reference sequence). V was clipped by 3 bases and J by 5 bases; unmatched bases: 11. The CDR3 runs to 17 residues. The CDR3 here is CASSIERSGGRTGELFF. CDR3 DNA sequence: TGTGCCAGTAGTATTGAGAGAAGCGGGGGTCGGACCGGGGAGCTGTTTTTT.

The genes are TRBV6-2 or TRBV6-3 and TRBJ2-7, with 9 bases identical to TRBD1. This CDR3 region has 14 residues. Looked up from germline, CDR1 is MNHEY and CDR2 is SVGEGT. J gave up 3 bases and V 6 bases, and 6 bases lay outside the gene matches. The CDR3 bases are TGTGCCAGCAGCTCCCGGGACAGGGACTACGAGCAGTACTTC. The encoded protein is CASSSRDRDYEQYF.

The chain recombines TRBV19 with TRBJ2-5; D possibly corresponds to TRBD1 (7 bases). Per germline, CDR1 LNHDA and CDR2 SQIVND (reference sequence). The CDR3 is 14 residues long. Deletions cut 5 bases from V and 1 base from J, with 11 bases between. The CDR3 bases are TGTGCCAGTAGTGCGGGACAGTTCCAAGAGACCCAGTACTTC. This translates into CASSAGQFQETQYF.

V is TRBV6-5 and J is TRBJ1-1; tentative D call: TRBD1 (5 bases). The CDR3 totals 12 residues. Germline CDR1 and CDR2: MNHEY and SVGAGI. Trimming cost V 8 bases and J 4 bases, with 11 bases left between them. The CDR3 sequence is CASLRQGTEAFF. CDR3 DNA: TGTGCCAGCCTCAGGCAGGGCACTGAAGCTTTCTTT.